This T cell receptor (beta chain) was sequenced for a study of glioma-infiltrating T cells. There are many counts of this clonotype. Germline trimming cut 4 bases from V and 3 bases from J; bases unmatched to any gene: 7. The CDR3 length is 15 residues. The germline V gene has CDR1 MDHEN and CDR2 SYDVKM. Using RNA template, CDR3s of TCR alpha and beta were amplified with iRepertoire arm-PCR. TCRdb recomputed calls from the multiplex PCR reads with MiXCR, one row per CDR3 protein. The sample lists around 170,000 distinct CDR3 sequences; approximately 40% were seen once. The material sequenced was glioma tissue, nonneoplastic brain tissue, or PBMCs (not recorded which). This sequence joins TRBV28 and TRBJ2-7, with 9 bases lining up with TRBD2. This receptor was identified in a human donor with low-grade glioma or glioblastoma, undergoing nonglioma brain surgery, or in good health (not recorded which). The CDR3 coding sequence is TGTGCCAGCAGTTCACGAGCGGGAGGTTTCTACGAGCAGTACTTC. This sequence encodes CASSSRAGGFYEQYF. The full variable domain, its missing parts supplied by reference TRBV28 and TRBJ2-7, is DVKVTQSSRYLVKRTGEKVFLECVQDMDHENMFWYRQDPGLGLRLIYFSYDVKMKEKGDIPEGYSVSREKKERFSLILESASTNQTSMYLCASSSRAGGFYEQYFGPGTRLTVT.